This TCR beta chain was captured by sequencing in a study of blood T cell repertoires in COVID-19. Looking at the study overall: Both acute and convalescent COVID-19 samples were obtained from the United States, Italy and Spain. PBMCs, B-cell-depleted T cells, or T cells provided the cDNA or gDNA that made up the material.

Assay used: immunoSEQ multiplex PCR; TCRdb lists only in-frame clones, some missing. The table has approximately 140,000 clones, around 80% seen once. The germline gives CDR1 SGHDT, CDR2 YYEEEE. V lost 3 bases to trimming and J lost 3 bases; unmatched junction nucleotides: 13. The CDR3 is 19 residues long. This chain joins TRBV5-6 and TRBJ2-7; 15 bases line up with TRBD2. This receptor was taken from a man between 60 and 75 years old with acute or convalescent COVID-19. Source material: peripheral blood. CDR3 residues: CASSSDRTSGRAGDYEQYF. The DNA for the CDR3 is TGTGCCAGCAGCTCAGATCGGACTAGCGGGAGGGCCGGTGACTACGAGCAGTACTTC.